A single sample gave rise to the 29 T cell receptor beta chains below, sequenced in a study of OX40 agonist ivuxolimab in advanced cancers. The protocol was immunoSEQ multiplex PCR, while the TCRdb copy is restricted to in-frame clones and leaves out a portion. In the table there are some 63,000 clones, around 93% of which are singletons. The sample consisted of CD4+ or CD8+ T cells sorted from blood, taken in a trial of the OX40 agonist ivuxolimab. These receptor sequences come from an adult with an advanced solid tumor such as melanoma, head and neck, liver or kidney cancer.

The chain combines TRBV28 with TRBJ2-1; 10 bases agree with TRBD1. Germline V CDR1 and CDR2: MDHEN, SYDVKM. The CDR3 covers 19 residues. With V trimmed by 5 bases and J by 4 bases, 17 bases remained unmatched. CDR3 in DNA: TGTGCCAGCAGTCGACAGGGGGCGCGATTCATCCTAGGATACAATGAGCAGTTCTTC. Amino acids: CASSRQGARFILGYNEQFF.

The V call is TRBV27, the J call TRBJ2-1; D perhaps matches TRBD2 (6 bases). V lost 5 bases, J lost 5 bases, and 10 bases lay in between. This CDR3 spans 13 amino acids. From germline, CDR1 is MNHEY and CDR2 SMNVEV (reference sequence). CDR3 loop: CASSPGVNNEQFF. CDR3 nucleotide sequence: TGTGCCAGCAGTCCGGGAGTAAACAATGAGCAGTTCTTC.

The chain couples TRBV14 to TRBJ2-2; D remains ambiguous. The germline V gene has CDR1 SGHDN and CDR2 FVKESK. The CDR3 is made up of 14 amino acids. Trimming left V 4 bases short and J 3 bases short, with 9 bases between. CDR3 DNA sequence: TGTGCCAGCAGCCCTGCGCTTTACACCGGGGAGCTGTTTTTT. This gives the protein CASSPALYTGELFF.

In its sample, this clone was seen a few times. The J gene is TRBJ1-2, the V gene TRBV6-1, with 7 bases identical to TRBD1. This CDR3 spans 14 amino acids. The V and J ends lost 7 bases and 4 bases, in that order; junction bases with no gene match: 9. The V gene's germline CDR1 is MNHNS and CDR2 SASEGT. The CDR3 here is CASTFRDSLYGYTF. The CDR3 nucleotides are TGTGCCAGCACATTCCGGGACAGCCTCTATGGCTACACCTTC.

This chain links TRBV6-6 with TRBJ2-3; D possibly corresponds to TRBD2 (6 bases). CDR3 length: 14 amino acids. V lost 2 bases and J 7 bases, leaving 13 bases between the germline ends. The germline gives CDR1 MNHNY, CDR2 SVGAGI (reference sequence). The DNA for the CDR3 is TGTGCCAGCAGTTACCCGGGGGAGGTATATACGCAGTATTTT. It yields the protein CASSYPGEVYTQYF.

This clone was recorded only once. This chain links TRBV7-9 with TRBJ2-7, with D possibly matching TRBD2 (5 bases). V was cut by 6 bases and J by 3 bases, with 27 bases left in between. CDR1 and CDR2 from the germline V gene are SEHNR and FQNEAQ (reference sequence). The CDR3 spans 18 residues. DNA for the CDR3: TGTGCCAGCAGTGCTTGGGCCCCTTTAACGGGAACTCACTACGAGCAGTACTTC. Its protein product is CASSAWAPLTGTHYEQYF.

This chain joins TRBV7-5 and TRBJ2-2; the D call of TRBD2 is as the table states it, not checked on the DNA. TRBV7-5 is described as a pseudogene. The CDR3 is 17 residues long. CDR3 in DNA: TGTGCCAGAAGCTTAGTAGCGGATTCCACGAACACCGGGGAGCTGTTTTTT. This codes for CARSLVADSTNTGELFF.

The CDR3 loop reads CASSLGPPTEAFF. DNA for the CDR3: TGTGCCAGCAGCCTAGGGCCTCCGACTGAAGCTTTCTTT. The chain carries TRBV7-6 and TRBJ1-1; D ambiguous. Germline CDR1 reads SGHVS; CDR2 reads FNYEAQ. V was pared by 5 bases and J by 5 bases, with 12 bases between. The CDR3 consists of 13 residues.

The chain couples TRBV4-3 to TRBJ2-2; unclear D gene. The CDR3 length is 16 residues. Looked up from germline, CDR1 is LGHNA and CDR2 is YSLEER. Between the trimmed V and J ends, which lost 1 base and 4 bases, there was a span of 13 bases. The CDR3 DNA follows: TGCGCCAGCAGCCAAGGCAAGGCGCGTGGCACCGGGGAGCTGTTTTTT. Its translation is CASSQGKARGTGELFF.

This clone appeared once. The J gene is TRBJ2-1, the V gene TRBV7-2; D is possibly TRBD2 (5 bases). CDR1 SGHTA and CDR2 FQGNSA come from the germline V gene. The length of the CDR3 is 16 residues. Trimming pared 1 base from V and 0 bases from J, leaving 10 bases between. CDR3 in amino acids: CASSLEGAPSYNEQFF. The CDR3 DNA sequence: TGTGCCAGCAGCTTAGAGGGAGCGCCCTCCTACAATGAGCAGTTCTTC.

The rearrangement uses TRBV5-4 and TRBJ1-1, with a tentative D call TRBD1 (6 bases). The CDR3 has 12 amino acids. The germline V gene has CDR1 SGHNT and CDR2 YYREEE (reference sequence). Trimming pared 7 bases from V and 6 bases from J, leaving 13 bases between. For the CDR3, the DNA is TGTGCCAGCCTGGGTGGGGGGCCTGAAGCTTTCTTT. Protein sequence: CASLGGGPEAFF.

J is TRBJ2-3 and V is TRBV7-9; possible D gene TRBD1, 5 bases. The ends were cut back, 1 base at V and 0 bases at J, with 11 bases in the middle. CDR3 length: 16 residues. Germline CDR1 is SEHNR and CDR2 is FQNEAQ (reference sequence). CDR3 region: CASSLDPGLSTDTQYF. In DNA, the CDR3 is TGTGCCAGCAGCTTAGATCCAGGGCTGAGCACAGATACGCAGTATTTT.

V and J are TRBV7-6 and TRBJ2-3; D is ambiguous. CDR3 size: 14 residues. CDR1 and CDR2 (germline): SGHVS, FNYEAQ. Trimming took off 2 bases at V and 2 bases at J, with 8 bases between the two ends. Written as DNA, the CDR3 is TGTGCCAGCAGCTTAAGCGTATTCACAGATACGCAGTATTTT. As protein: CASSLSVFTDTQYF.

This chain links TRBV7-8 with TRBJ1-1; 11 nucleotides match TRBD1. The CDR3 is made up of 16 amino acids. The ends lost 1 base at V and 0 bases at J; junction bases unmatched: 1. CDR1 is SGHVS, CDR2 FQNEAQ, per germline. CDR3 nucleotides: TGTGCCAGCAGCTTAGGGGACAGGGGGATGAACACTGAAGCTTTCTTT. Its translation: CASSLGDRGMNTEAFF. The variable domain in full, with the rest retrieved from reference TRBV7-8 and TRBJ1-1, is GAGVSQSPRYKVAKRGQDVALRCDPISGHVSLFWYQQALGQGPEFLTYFQNEAQLDKSGLPSDRFFAERPEGSVSTLKIQRTQQEDSAVYLCASSLGDRGMNTEAFFGQGTRLTVV.

J is TRBJ1-1 and V is TRBV6-4, with TRBD1 identical over 8 bases. J gave up 2 bases and V 7 bases, and 18 bases lay outside the gene matches. The germline V gene encodes CDR1 MRHNA and CDR2 SNTAGT. CDR3 length: 18 amino acids. The CDR3 DNA is TGTGCCAGCATTCACCGAGGACAGGGATCCATGGGCAACACTGAAGCTTTCTTT. This gives the protein CASIHRGQGSMGNTEAFF.

The V gene is TRBV5-6, the J gene TRBJ2-5, with D possibly being TRBD2 (5 bases). The CDR3 is 13 amino acids. Trimming removed 2 bases at V and 9 bases at J, with 14 bases between. Germline lookup yields CDR1 SGHDT and CDR2 YYEEEE. The CDR3 nucleotides read TGTGCCAGCAGCTTCACGGACGGCGGGTCCCAGTACTTC. It is translated as CASSFTDGGSQYF.

The chain links TRBV6-5 to TRBJ2-1; TRBD2 might be the D (6 bases). Germline V gene lookup returns CDR1 MNHEY and CDR2 SVGAGI. V dropped 6 bases and J dropped 3 bases, with 15 bases sitting between them. The CDR3 consists of 15 residues. CDR3 in DNA: TGTGCCAGCAGCTACGACTCCGGGGGCTACAATGAGCAGTTCTTC. Translating gives CASSYDSGGYNEQFF.

The genes are TRBV28 and TRBJ1-4; no clear D gene. Trimming removed 5 bases at V and 0 bases at J, with 10 bases between. Germline-derived CDR1 and CDR2 are MDHEN and SYDVKM. The CDR3 has 15 residues. In DNA form, the CDR3 reads TGTGCCAGCAGTCCCCCACTATCAACTAATGAAAAACTGTTTTTT. Amino acids: CASSPPLSTNEKLFF.

This clone was picked up one time. This rearrangement joins TRBV27 to TRBJ2-3; 10 positions match TRBD2. The CDR3 is 14 amino acids. With 6 bases clipped from V and 6 bases from J, the junction kept 6 bases outside the gene matches. Germline V gene data show CDR1 as MNHEY and CDR2 as SMNVEV (reference sequence). CDR3 DNA: TGTGCCAGCAGATTAGCGGGAGGAATGGATACGCAGTATTTT. As protein: CASRLAGGMDTQYF.

The V call is TRBV7-9, the J call TRBJ2-3; D gene ambiguous. This CDR3 has 13 residues. From germline, CDR1 is SEHNR and CDR2 FQNEAQ (reference sequence). The V end was cut by 2 bases, the J end by 5 bases, with 8 bases between. Here the CDR3 reads CASSLSVGDTQYF. The CDR3 DNA reads as TGTGCCAGCAGCTTAAGCGTGGGAGATACGCAGTATTTT.

The chain uses TRBV9 and TRBJ1-3, with D hard to call. Germline-derived CDR1 and CDR2 are SGDLS and YYNGEE. This CDR3 comprises 15 residues. The germline V and J ends were trimmed by 0 bases and 0 bases, with 7 bases remaining between them. The CDR3 reads CASSVGSRSGNTIYF. CDR3 in DNA: TGTGCCAGCAGCGTAGGTTCACGCTCTGGAAACACCATATATTTT.

The chain uses TRBV9 and TRBJ2-3; D is possibly TRBD1 or TRBD2 (6 bases each). This CDR3 comprises 13 residues. V was cut by 7 bases and J by 6 bases, with 15 bases left in between. Germline V CDR1 and CDR2: SGDLS, YYNGEE. The CDR3 region is CASGTGAGDTQYF. DNA for the CDR3: TGTGCCAGCGGAACGGGGGCGGGGGATACGCAGTATTTT.

V is TRBV6-6 and J is TRBJ1-2; D not certain. In germline, CDR1 is MNHNY, CDR2 SVGAGI (reference sequence). The CDR3 covers 15 residues. V gave up 4 bases and J gave up 4 bases, with 16 bases separating them. This CDR3 reads CASSLDRRASYGYTF. In DNA form, the CDR3 reads TGTGCCAGCAGTTTGGACCGCCGGGCCAGCTATGGCTACACCTTC.

The J gene is TRBJ1-1, the V gene TRBV7-9; 9 bases match TRBD1. CDR3 length: 14 residues. Germline V CDR1 and CDR2: SEHNR, FQNEAQ (reference sequence). V lost 5 bases to trimming and J lost 5 bases; unmatched junction nucleotides: 6. The CDR3 nucleotides read TGTGCCAGCAGCGGCCGGACAGGGGTGACTGAAGCTTTCTTT. The encoded protein is CASSGRTGVTEAFF.

The chain combines TRBV5-5 with TRBJ2-7; a weak D match, TRBD1 (5 bases). This CDR3 has 14 residues. Trimming shortened V by 0 bases and J by 1 base, and 8 bases separated the two germline ends. Germline loops: CDR1 SGHKS, CDR2 YYEKEE (reference sequence). For the CDR3, the DNA is TGTGCCAGCAGCTTGGGGACATTATCCTACGAGCAGTACTTC. Translated: CASSLGTLSYEQYF.

This clone showed up just once. In nucleotides, the CDR3 is TGTGCCACAGGAAACACCATATATTTT. The encoded protein is CATGNTIYF. The genes are TRBV9 and TRBJ1-3; unclear D gene. V shed 9 bases and J shed 4 bases, with 2 bases lying between them. The CDR3 runs to 9 residues. Germline V gene sequence: CDR1 SGDLS, CDR2 YYNGEE.

This chain uses TRBV23-1 with TRBJ2-3; weak D call: TRBD2 (7 bases). TRBV23-1 is recorded as an ORF, its role being uncertain. This CDR3 contains 18 residues. Trimming pared 2 bases from V and 0 bases from J, leaving 18 bases between. The CDR3: CASSQPQGRGDSTDTQYF. DNA of the CDR3: TGCGCCAGCAGTCAACCCCAGGGGAGGGGCGATAGCACAGATACGCAGTATTTT.

The genes are TRBV27 and TRBJ2-7; a weak D match, TRBD2 (7 bases). The CDR3 sequence is 14 residues long. CDR1 MNHEY and CDR2 SMNVEV come from the germline V gene (reference sequence). The V end lost 3 bases, the J end lost 6 bases, and 15 bases lay between the germline ends. In nucleotides, the CDR3 is TGTGCCAGCAGTTTCGGGGGGCAGGGCGGCGAGCAGTACTTC. Its translation: CASSFGGQGGEQYF.

The chain is built from TRBV10-3 and TRBJ2-7; D is ambiguous. V shed 4 bases and J shed 0 bases, with 7 bases lying between them. The CDR3 sequence is 13 residues long. In germline, CDR1 is ENHRY, CDR2 SYGVKD. The DNA of the CDR3 is TGTGCCATCAGTGGTCCCGGCTCCTACGAGCAGTACTTC. Its protein is CAISGPGSYEQYF.